The present T cell receptor (beta chain) was sequenced within a study of vaccination and CD4 T cells after COVID-19. Cultured CD4+ T cell DNA underwent sequencing with the Oncomine TCR Beta short-read assay. Cultures of CD4+ T cells served as the source for extracting genomic DNA. TCRdb re-called the PCR reads with MiXCR, one entry per CDR3 protein. This sample has under 25,000 distinct CDR3 sequences; around 40% occur once, and the top ten carry over 20%. The CDR3 runs 14 residues. V lost 6 bases and J 8 bases, leaving 16 bases between the germline ends. Comments on this clonotype: Its target is not known.

Treatment: roughly 11-day PBMC culture with coronavirus spike peptide pools or control peptides (ViraFEST assay). The source was CD4+ T cells from blood, cultured in vitro, collected before SARS-CoV-2 vaccination. This receptor was obtained from a human donor who had recovered from COVID-19. The chain uses TRBV12-3 or TRBV12-4 and TRBJ2-2; D perhaps matches TRBD2 (5 bases). For the CDR3, the DNA is TGTGCCAGCAGACCAAGCGGCGTTAGGGGGGAGCTGTTTTTT. It specifies CASRPSGVRGELFF.